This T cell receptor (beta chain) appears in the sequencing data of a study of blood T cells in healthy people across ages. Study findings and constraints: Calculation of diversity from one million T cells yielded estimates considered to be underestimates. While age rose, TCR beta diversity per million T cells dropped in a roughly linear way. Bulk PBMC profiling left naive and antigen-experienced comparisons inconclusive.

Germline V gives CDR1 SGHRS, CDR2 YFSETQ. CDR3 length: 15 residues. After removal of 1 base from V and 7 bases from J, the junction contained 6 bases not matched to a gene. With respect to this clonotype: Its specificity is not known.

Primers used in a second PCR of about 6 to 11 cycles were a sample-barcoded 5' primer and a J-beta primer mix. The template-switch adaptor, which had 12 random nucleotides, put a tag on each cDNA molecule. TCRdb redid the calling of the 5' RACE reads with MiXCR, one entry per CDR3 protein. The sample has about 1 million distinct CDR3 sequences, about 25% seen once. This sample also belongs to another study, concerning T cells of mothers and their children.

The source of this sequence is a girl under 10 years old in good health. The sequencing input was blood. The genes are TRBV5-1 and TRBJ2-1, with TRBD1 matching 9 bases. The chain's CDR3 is CASSLWGQGMNEQFF. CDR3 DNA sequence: TGCGCCAGCAGCTTGTGGGGACAGGGTATGAATGAGCAGTTCTTC.